The rows below give T cell receptor beta chains drawn from one sample of a study of T cell changes during pregnancy in multiple sclerosis. Assay: immunoSEQ multiplex PCR; the TCRdb copy retains only in-frame clones and omits some. This sample has over 15,000 clones; roughly 88% occur once, and the top ten carry roughly 5%. This specimen was CD8+ T cells from peripheral blood mononuclear cells, taken after pregnancy. The origin of the receptors is a female donor in good health, enrolled as a control in a pregnancy study. CDR3s include the opening cysteine and the closing phenylalanine or tryptophan. D genes are given only for firm matches. Expanded clones get a size class; other rows say once, few or many, or leave the size out.

j_gene,v_gene,abundance,d_gene,CDR3nt,CDR3aa
TRBJ2-5,TRBV18,-,-,TGTGCCAGCTCACCACCGACTGGGGAGGATCCAGAGACCCAGTACTTC,CASSPPTGEDPETQYF
TRBJ1-6,TRBV30,-,-,TGTGCCTGGAGTGAGGGGCAGCTCTATAATTCACCCCTCCACTTT,CAWSEGQLYNSPLHF
TRBJ2-1,TRBV6-4,-,TRBD2,TGTGCCAGCAGTGCCGAGCGGGGGGGCAATGAGCAGTTCTTC,CASSAERGGNEQFF
TRBJ1-1,TRBV10-3,-,-,TGTGCCTCCACCCCCCCAGGGGCCACTGAAGCTTTCTTT,CASTPPGATEAFF
TRBJ2-7,TRBV7-9,-,-,TGTGCCAGCAGCTCCGGGGTGGGGGCCTCCGAGCAGTACTTC,CASSSGVGASEQYF
TRBJ1-2,TRBV5-6,-,-,TGTGCCAGCAGCTTTGGGGAGTCCTATGGCTACACCTTC,CASSFGESYGYTF
TRBJ2-3,TRBV11-2,-,TRBD2,TGTGCCAGCAGCTTGAGCGGGGGGGTGGATACGCAGTATTTT,CASSLSGGVDTQYF
TRBJ1-1,TRBV6-5,-,-,TGTGCCAGCAGTTACCCGGGACAGAACACTGAAGCTTTCTTT,CASSYPGQNTEAFF
TRBJ1-1,TRBV6-5,-,-,TGTGCCAGCAGTTACCTCCGGGGGGGTGACACTGAAGCTTTCTTT,CASSYLRGGDTEAFF
TRBJ1-1,TRBV2,-,TRBD1,TGTGCCAGCAGGGAAAACAGGGGGACGAACACTGAAGCTTTCTTT,CASRENRGTNTEAFF
TRBJ2-1,TRBV9,-,-,TGTGCCAGCAGCCCCGGGGAGTCCTACAATGAGCAGTTCTTC,CASSPGESYNEQFF
TRBJ1-1,TRBV27,-,TRBD1,TGTGCCAGCCGGGACAGGGTGGGCCTCACTGATAACACTGAAGCTTTCTTT,CASRDRVGLTDNTEAFF
TRBJ2-2,TRBV12-5,-,-,TGTGCTAGTGGTTCCCGGACAGCGAACACCGGGGAGCTGTTTTTT,CASGSRTANTGELFF
TRBJ1-2,TRBV5-4,-,TRBD1,TGTGCCAGCAGCCCAGACAGGGGACGCGGCTACACCTTC,CASSPDRGRGYTF
TRBJ1-1,TRBV6-1,-,TRBD1,TGTGCCAGCAGCTGGACAGGGGCCGGAAACACTGAAGCTTTCTTT,CASSWTGAGNTEAFF
TRBJ2-1,TRBV7-9,-,TRBD2,TGTGCCAGCAGCACCGCCCGGGGTTACGGGACTAACAATGAGCAGTTCTTC,CASSTARGYGTNNEQFF
TRBJ1-1,TRBV4-2,-,-,TGTGCCAGCAGCGGGACACCGAACACTGAAGCTTTCTTT,CASSGTPNTEAFF
TRBJ2-1,TRBV5-4,-,TRBD2,TGTGCCAGCACCCCGGGACTAGCGGAATACAATGAGCAGTTCTTC,CASTPGLAEYNEQFF
TRBJ2-7,TRBV7-9,-,-,TGTGCCAGCAGCTACAACAGGGGAGGCGAGCAGTACTTC,CASSYNRGGEQYF
TRBJ1-2,TRBV14,-,-,TGTGCCAGCAGCCCGCAGGGTTACTATGGCTACACCTTC,CASSPQGYYGYTF
TRBJ1-1,TRBV4-3,-,TRBD1,TGCGCCAGCAGCCAAGGGACAGGGATGAACACTGAAGCTTTCTTT,CASSQGTGMNTEAFF
TRBJ2-1,TRBV5-6,-,TRBD2,TGTGCCAGCAGCCTAAGCGGGGGGGTCCTAAATGAGCAGTTCTTC,CASSLSGGVLNEQFF
TRBJ2-5,TRBV11-3,-,-,TGTGCCAGCAGCTTAGGGACAAGGAAGGTCGCCGAGACCCAGTACTTC,CASSLGTRKVAETQYF
TRBJ1-5,TRBV19,-,-,TGTGCCAGTAGTCCACAGGGCTGGGATGGCAATCAGCCCCAGCATTTT,CASSPQGWDGNQPQHF
TRBJ2-2,TRBV7-6,-,TRBD2,TGTGCCAGCAGCTTAGTTCAGCGGGGGGGCGCCGGGGAGCTGTTTTTT,CASSLVQRGGAGELFF
TRBJ2-1,TRBV9,-,-,TGTGCCAGCAGCGTAGGACGAAACTACCCTCCCGAGCAGTTCTTC,CASSVGRNYPPEQFF
TRBJ1-5,TRBV5-6,-,-,TGTGCCAGCAGCTTGAGGGGCCCGAGCAATCAGCCCCAGCATTTT,CASSLRGPSNQPQHF
TRBJ2-7,TRBV27,few,-,TGTGCCAGCAGTTTATCTAGGTTCGGGGATAGTAGTTACGAGCAGTACTTC,CASSLSRFGDSSYEQYF
TRBJ2-7,TRBV7-8,-,TRBD2,TGTGCCAGCAGCTATGAGGCGGGGGGCGTCCGCTACGAGCAGTACTTC,CASSYEAGGVRYEQYF
TRBJ1-1,TRBV6-1,few,-,TGTGCCAGCATAATTTCAGGGGCGGCTTTCTTT,CASIISGAAFF
TRBJ2-1,TRBV4-3,-,-,TGCGCCAGCAGCCTCCGGTTAAGCTCCTACAATGAGCAGTTCTTC,CASSLRLSSYNEQFF
TRBJ1-2,TRBV27,-,-,TGTGCCAGCAGTTGGGGCCCGACAAGCTCCTATGGCTACACCTTC,CASSWGPTSSYGYTF
TRBJ2-5,TRBV19,-,-,TGTGCCAGTACCCCTTCCCCAGGGGCCGAAGAGACCCAGTACTTC,CASTPSPGAEETQYF
TRBJ1-5,TRBV5-8,-,TRBD1,TGTGCCAGCAGACAGGGGAATCAGCCCCAGCATTTT,CASRQGNQPQHF
TRBJ2-1,TRBV5-6,-,-,TGTGCCAGCAGCGCTTACGAACCAGACAATGAGCAGTTCTTC,CASSAYEPDNEQFF
TRBJ2-7,TRBV30,-,-,TGTGCCTGGAGTTCACCGACAGTAGAGCAGTACTTC,CAWSSPTVEQYF
TRBJ1-2,TRBV19,-,-,TGTGCCAGTAGTATAGGCCACGGTTATGGCTACACCTTC,CASSIGHGYGYTF
TRBJ1-1,TRBV19,-,-,TGTGCCAGTAGTATAGGGGCAAATGAAGCTTTCTTT,CASSIGANEAFF
TRBJ2-6,TRBV12-5,-,TRBD1,TGTGCTAGTGGTTTGGTACTAGGGACAGATGGCTCTGGGGCCAACGTCCTGACTTTC,CASGLVLGTDGSGANVLTF
TRBJ1-2,TRBV2,-,-,TGTGCCAGCAGCCCGAGTACAGGGAACTATGGCTACACCTTC,CASSPSTGNYGYTF
TRBJ2-7,TRBV15,-,TRBD1,TGTGCCACCAGCAGCTTCGGGACAGGGGGCTACGAGCAGTACTTC,CATSSFGTGGYEQYF
TRBJ2-3,TRBV6-4,once,TRBD2,TGTGCCAGCAGTGAGCGGGGGGCCACAGATACGCAGTATTTT,CASSERGATDTQYF
TRBJ1-1,TRBV4-3,-,TRBD1,TGCGCCAGCAGCCAAGATGGGGACAGGGCCACTGAAGCTTTCTTT,CASSQDGDRATEAFF
TRBJ1-2,TRBV27,-,-,TGTGCCAGCAGTTACGGAGCTAACTATGGCTACACCTTC,CASSYGANYGYTF
TRBJ2-1,TRBV7-3,-,TRBD1,TGTGCCAGCAGCCTACAGGGGGCTTTATACAATGAGCAGTTCTTC,CASSLQGALYNEQFF
TRBJ2-5,TRBV6-5,-,TRBD2,TGTGCCAGCAGTCAGAGAGGGACTAGAAGTGAGACCCAGTACTTC,CASSQRGTRSETQYF
TRBJ1-2,TRBV30,-,TRBD1,TGTGCCCAAGTTACAGGGGCGCTAGCCTATGGCTACACCTTC,CAQVTGALAYGYTF
TRBJ1-2,TRBV6-6,-,TRBD1,TGTGCCAGCAGTCGACAGGGTTCTGGCAATGGCTACACCTTC,CASSRQGSGNGYTF